This T cell receptor beta chain originates from a study of cytomegalovirus exposure and HLA in healthy donors. PCR employed 60 Vbeta and 13 Jbeta primers. Sequenced by immunoSEQ multiplex PCR; TCRdb stores in-frame clones only, minus some. The sample includes 150,000 or so clones, around 77% seen only once; the top ten take around 2.1%. This CDR3 has 15 amino acids. The ends were cut back, 3 bases at V and 10 bases at J, with 16 bases in the middle. Germline V gene sequence: CDR1 SGHAT, CDR2 FQNNGV. Material for sequencing was PBMCs. The chain carries TRBV11-2 and TRBJ1-6; a weak D match, TRBD1 (5 bases). This receptor was identified in a man aged 50-60 years in good health and CMV-seropositive. CDR3 sequence: CASSFIGVLRSPLHF. CDR3 nucleotide sequence: TGTGCCAGCAGCTTCATAGGGGTTCTCAGGTCACCCCTCCACTTT.